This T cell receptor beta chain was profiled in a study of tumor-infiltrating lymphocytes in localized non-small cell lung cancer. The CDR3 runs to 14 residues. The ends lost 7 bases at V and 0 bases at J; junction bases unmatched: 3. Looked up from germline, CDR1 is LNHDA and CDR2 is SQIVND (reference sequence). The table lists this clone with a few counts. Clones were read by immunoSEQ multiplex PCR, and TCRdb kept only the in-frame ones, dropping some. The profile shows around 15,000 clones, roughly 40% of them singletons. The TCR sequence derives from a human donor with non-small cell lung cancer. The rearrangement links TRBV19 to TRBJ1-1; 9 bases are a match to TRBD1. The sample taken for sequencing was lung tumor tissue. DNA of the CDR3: TGTGCCAGTATCAGGACAGGGGTGAACACTGAAGCTTTCTTT. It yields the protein CASIRTGVNTEAFF. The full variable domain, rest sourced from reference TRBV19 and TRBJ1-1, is DGGITQSPKYLFRKEGQNVTLSCEQNLNHDAMYWYRQDPGQGLRLIYYSQIVNDFQKGDIAEGYSVSREKKESFPLTVTSAQKNPTAFYLCASIRTGVNTEAFFGQGTRLTVV.